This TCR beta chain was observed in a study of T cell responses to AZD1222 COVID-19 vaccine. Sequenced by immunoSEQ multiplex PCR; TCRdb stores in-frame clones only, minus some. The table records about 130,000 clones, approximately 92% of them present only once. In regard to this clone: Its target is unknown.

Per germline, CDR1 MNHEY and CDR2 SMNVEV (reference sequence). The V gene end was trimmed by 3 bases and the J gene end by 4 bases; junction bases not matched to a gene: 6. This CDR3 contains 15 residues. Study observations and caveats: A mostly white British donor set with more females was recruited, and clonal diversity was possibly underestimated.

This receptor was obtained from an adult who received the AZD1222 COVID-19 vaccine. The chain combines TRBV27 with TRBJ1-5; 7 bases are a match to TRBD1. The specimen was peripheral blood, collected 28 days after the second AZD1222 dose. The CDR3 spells CASSFAGGPNQPQHF. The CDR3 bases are TGTGCCAGCAGTTTTGCAGGGGGACCAAATCAGCCCCAGCATTTT.